Below are 19 T cell receptor beta chains sequenced from a single sample in a study of intratumoral heterogeneity in liver cancer. Sequenced by immunoSEQ multiplex PCR; TCRdb stores in-frame clones only, minus some. This table holds about 5,900 clones, 68% found once. Sequencing was performed on tumor-adjacent normal tissue, taken before any cancer treatment. Every receptor here comes from an older man with hepatocellular carcinoma.

This clone appeared a few times. The chain is built from TRBV3-1 (or the pseudogene TRBV3-2) and TRBJ2-1; 8 positions match TRBD2. Germline CDR1 and CDR2: LGHDT and YNNKEL (reference sequence). J lost 9 bases, V lost 4 bases, and 5 bases had no gene match. The CDR3 spans 13 residues. This CDR3 is CASSPGGPSEQFF. CDR3 nucleotides: TGTGCCAGCAGCCCGGGGGGGCCGAGTGAGCAGTTCTTC.

This clone is labeled as medium-sized (0.01 to 0.1%). The chain joins TRBV7-3 to TRBJ1-4, with TRBD1 identical over 7 bases. Unmatched junction bases numbered 19, after V lost 7 bases and J lost 5 bases. Germline loops: CDR1 SGHTA, CDR2 FQGTGA. The CDR3 has 18 amino acids. CDR3 in amino acids: CASMPKGGQIDCNEKLFF. The CDR3 DNA follows: TGTGCCAGCATGCCGAAAGGGGGACAGATTGACTGCAATGAAAAACTGTTTTTT.

The chain joins TRBV15 to TRBJ1-2; the D gene is possibly TRBD1 (5 bases). V dropped 0 bases and J dropped 4 bases, with 9 bases sitting between them. The germline CDR1 and CDR2 sequences are LNHNV and YYDKDF (reference sequence). The CDR3 extends over 14 amino acids. This chain's CDR3 is CATSRDRTTYGYTF. DNA of the CDR3: TGTGCCACCAGCAGAGACAGGACAACCTATGGCTACACCTTC.

The J gene is TRBJ2-5, the V gene TRBV5-4, with 14 nucleotides matching TRBD2. The CDR3 consists of 17 residues. CDR1 and CDR2 (germline): SGHNT, YYREEE (reference sequence). V lost 4 bases, J lost 1 base, and 6 bases stayed unmatched. The CDR3 sequence is CASSGGTSGGRQETQYF. The CDR3 nucleotides read TGTGCCAGCAGCGGAGGGACTAGCGGGGGCCGCCAAGAGACCCAGTACTTC.

The V and J genes are TRBV2 and TRBJ1-5; TRBD1 matches 8 bases. The trim removed 3 bases at V and 3 bases at J, leaving 4 bases unmatched. The CDR3 loop spans 15 amino acids. Per germline, CDR1 SNHLY and CDR2 FYNNEI. This CDR3 is CASSETGAYNQPQHF. The CDR3 DNA reads as TGTGCCAGCAGTGAGACAGGGGCGTACAATCAGCCCCAGCATTTT.

V usage is TRBV5-1 and J usage is TRBJ2-7, with D hard to call. CDR1 is SGHRS and CDR2 is YFSETQ in the germline V gene. The CDR3 has 13 amino acids. Trimming pared 3 bases from V and 2 bases from J, leaving 9 bases between. The CDR3 here is CASSWTETYEQYF. CDR3 bases: TGCGCCAGCAGCTGGACGGAGACCTACGAGCAGTACTTC.

A single count supports this clone. The J gene is TRBJ2-1, the V gene TRBV19; 9 nucleotides align to TRBD2. The germline CDR1 and CDR2 sequences are LNHDA and SQIVND (reference sequence). Trimming at V came to 5 bases and at J to 9 bases, leaving 14 bases not matched to a gene. The CDR3 spans 16 residues. CDR3 residues: CASSGTGTSIQGEQFF. CDR3 nucleotides: TGTGCCAGTAGTGGAACCGGGACTAGCATTCAAGGTGAGCAGTTCTTC.

This clone has just a few counts. The genes are TRBV4-2 and TRBJ1-1, with 8 bases identical to TRBD1. The CDR3 consists of 15 residues. V shed 5 bases, J shed 0 bases, and the junction held 5 bases outside the gene matches. Germline-derived CDR1 and CDR2 are LGHNA and YNFKEQ. The CDR3 DNA sequence: TGTGCCAGCAGCGGGACAGGTTCCATGAACACTGAAGCTTTCTTT. Its translation: CASSGTGSMNTEAFF.

This rearrangement joins TRBV12-3 or TRBV12-4 to TRBJ2-5; tentative D call: TRBD2 (5 bases). The CDR3 runs 13 residues. The ends were cut back, 5 bases at V and 5 bases at J, with 12 bases in the middle. DNA of the CDR3: TGTGCCAGCAGTCTCGGGGTAAGCGAGACCCAGTACTTC. Translation: CASSLGVSETQYF.

There are a few counts of this clone. CDR3 amino acids: CASSPPDSGYGYTF. The CDR3, as DNA: TGTGCCAGCAGCCCGCCGGACAGCGGCTATGGCTACACCTTC. The V gene is TRBV5-6, the J gene TRBJ1-2, with D maybe TRBD1 (6 bases). V shed 4 bases and J shed 4 bases, with 14 bases lying between them. CDR3 length: 14 amino acids. CDR1 is SGHDT, CDR2 YYEEEE, per germline.

This clone was observed a few times. This chain connects TRBV6-2 or TRBV6-3 to TRBJ1-6; no firm D call. The CDR3 is 14 amino acids. The ends were cut back, 6 bases at V and 9 bases at J, with 15 bases in the middle. In germline, CDR1 is MNHEY, CDR2 SVGEGT. The CDR3 DNA reads TGTGCCAGCAGCCGACCTAATCGATCTTCACCCCTCCACTTT. Translated, it gives CASSRPNRSSPLHF.

This clone was seen a few times. The rearrangement links TRBV6-5 to TRBJ2-3, with D maybe TRBD1 (6 bases). Germline V CDR1 and CDR2: MNHEY, SVGAGI. Trimming left V 6 bases short and J 6 bases short, with 19 bases between. The length of the CDR3 is 15 residues. DNA of the CDR3: TGTGCCAGCAGGAAACAGGGTTTCTCTCAGGATACGCAGTATTTT. This codes for CASRKQGFSQDTQYF.

This clone occurred a few times. The CDR3 DNA follows: TGCGCCAGCAGCCAAGATAGAGGGACTAGCGGAGCTACGCAGTATTTT. Translated: CASSQDRGTSGATQYF. V is TRBV4-3 and J is TRBJ2-3; 11 positions match TRBD2. The junction had 7 bases not matched to a gene; V was cut back by 0 bases and J by 8 bases. Germline loops: CDR1 LGHNA, CDR2 YSLEER. This CDR3 has 16 residues.

The chain combines TRBV7-8 with TRBJ1-2, with a weak D call TRBD1 (6 bases). This CDR3 is 14 amino acids long. V shed 2 bases and J shed 4 bases, with 11 bases lying between them. CDR1 is SGHVS and CDR2 is FQNEAQ in the germline V gene. In nucleotides, the CDR3 is TGTGCCAGCAGCTTAAGGGGGGGAGGCTATGGCTACACCTTC. It translates to CASSLRGGGYGYTF.

V and J are TRBV19 and TRBJ2-2; the match to TRBD2 covers 7 bases. This CDR3 contains 15 residues. Germline trimming cut 2 bases from V and 7 bases from J; bases unmatched to any gene: 7. Germline V gene lookup returns CDR1 LNHDA and CDR2 SQIVND (reference sequence). In nucleotides, the CDR3 is TGTGCCAGTAGTATAAAGGGACTACGTCTCGGGGAGCTGTTTTTT. Amino acid sequence: CASSIKGLRLGELFF.

CDR3 loop: CASTEVTSQPQHF. The DNA of the CDR3 is TGTGCCAGTACTGAGGTGACGAGTCAGCCCCAGCATTTT. V gene TRBV19 combines with J gene TRBJ1-5; no reliable D call. Germline assignment: CDR1 LNHDA and CDR2 SQIVND (reference sequence). CDR3 length: 13 residues. Between the trimmed V and J ends, which lost 7 bases and 6 bases, there was a span of 13 bases.

This chain links TRBV4-3 with TRBJ2-1; TRBD2 matches 8 bases. CDR3 length: 16 residues. Germline CDR1 and CDR2: LGHNA and YSLEER. V lost 0 bases to trimming and J lost 4 bases; unmatched junction nucleotides: 5. Written as DNA, the CDR3 is TGCGCCAGCAGCCAAGACGCGGGGGGCCCTTACAATGAGCAGTTCTTC. This encodes CASSQDAGGPYNEQFF.

This clone rates as medium-sized. The CDR3 bases are TGTGCCAGCAGTAGAACAGACAGGGGAAGGTTTCAGCCCCAGCATTTT. Protein sequence: CASSRTDRGRFQPQHF. V gene TRBV27 combines with J gene TRBJ1-5, with 8 bases lining up with TRBD1. V dropped 5 bases and J dropped 6; count of bases not matched to a gene: 12. The length of the CDR3 is 16 residues. The germline V gene encodes CDR1 MNHEY and CDR2 SMNVEV (reference sequence).

The gene calls are TRBV7-2 and TRBJ1-5, with D uncertain. V was cut by 9 bases and J by 8 bases, with 26 bases left in between. The V gene's germline CDR1 is SGHTA and CDR2 FQGNSA. The CDR3 extends over 16 amino acids. This chain's CDR3 is CARYIPNSFGVEPQHF. CDR3 DNA sequence: TGTGCCAGGTATATACCCAACAGCTTTGGTGTGGAGCCCCAGCATTTT.